A single sample is the source of the 30 T cell receptor beta chains below, sequenced in a study of T cells expressing NK-cell markers (dated by TCRdb to about 2020). Libraries were made using 5' RACE. The instrument was an Illumina HiSeq 2000. Once TCRdb had reprocessed the reads, it stored one entry per CDR3 protein sequence and supplied no DNA. The record for this sample contains roughly 420,000 distinct CDR3 sequences. The ten largest clones capture approximately 7% of the sample. Sequencing was carried out using blood T cells: a sorted CD56 or NKG2C T cell subset, CD4+ or CD8+ T cells, or bulk PBMC T cells (not recorded which). These receptors originate from a woman between 18 and 70 years old in good health.

The genes are TRBV5-1 and TRBJ1-3; TCRdb indicates TRBD1, and absent DNA this call remains unverified. The CDR3 covers 14 residues. Germline CDR1 reads SGHRS; CDR2 reads YFSETQ. The CDR3 sequence is CASSLGQDGNTIYF.

The chain carries TRBV3-1 and TRBJ1-3; no DNA is available, so the TRBD1 call from TCRdb remains unchecked. From germline, CDR1 is LGHDT and CDR2 YNNKEL (reference sequence). The CDR3 is 15 amino acids. The CDR3 sequence is CASSYTPGQGPTIYF.

The genes are TRBV18 and TRBJ1-6. Germline-derived CDR1 and CDR2 are KGHSH and LQKENI. This CDR3 has 14 residues. CDR3 amino acids: CASSPPGRNSPLHF.

V usage is TRBV5-1 and J usage is TRBJ2-1; the D call of TRBD2 rests on TCRdb alone, since no DNA is present to check it. The CDR3 contains 16 residues. Looked up from germline, CDR1 is SGHRS and CDR2 is YFSETQ. CDR3 in amino acids: CASSSGMDLNYNEQFF.

The chain links TRBV12-3 or TRBV12-4 to TRBJ1-5. The CDR3 totals 15 residues. CDR3 sequence: CASSLAGMSNQPQHF.

The V call is TRBV5-4, the J call TRBJ2-5; TCRdb names TRBD2, which stays unverified in the absence of DNA. There are 14 residues in the CDR3. Germline V gene sequence: CDR1 SGHNT, CDR2 YYREEE (reference sequence). The chain's CDR3 is CASSLGTKVETQYF.

J is TRBJ2-1 and V is TRBV6-1; TCRdb indicates TRBD1, and absent DNA this call remains unverified. Germline V gene lookup returns CDR1 MNHNS and CDR2 SASEGT. This CDR3 is built from 14 residues. This chain's CDR3 is CATLRGGTGNEQFF.

The CDR3 region is CSAITSDTQYF. The rearrangement joins TRBV20-1 to TRBJ2-3; TCRdb designates TRBD2, a call that cannot be tested without DNA. The CDR3 sequence is 11 residues long. CDR1 and CDR2 (germline): DFQATT, SNEGSKA (reference sequence).

V gene TRBV28 combines with J gene TRBJ2-1; there is no DNA to check the TCRdb D call of TRBD2. Germline V gives CDR1 MDHEN, CDR2 SYDVKM. This CDR3 spans 14 amino acids. The CDR3 here is CASRPGLAGGPSFF. Based on the CDR3 plus reference TRBV28 and TRBJ2-1, the full variable domain is DVKVTQSSRYLVKRTGEKVFLECVQDMDHENMFWYRQDPGLGLRLIYFSYDVKMKEKGDIPEGYSVSREKKERFSLILESASTNQTSMYLCASRPGLAGGPSFFGPGTRLTVL.

This chain connects TRBV11-2 to TRBJ2-3; there is no DNA to check the TCRdb D call of TRBD2. Per the germline V gene, CDR1 is SGHAT and CDR2 is FQNNGV. The length of the CDR3 is 16 residues. The CDR3 sequence is CASSQGTSGPGDTQYF.

J is TRBJ1-1 and V is TRBV20-1; the D call from TCRdb, TRBD1, cannot be confirmed without DNA. Germline-derived CDR1 and CDR2 are DFQATT and SNEGSKA (reference sequence). The CDR3 consists of 13 residues. CDR3 region: CSARGGGTREAFF.

This chain links TRBV15 with TRBJ1-5; with no DNA, the TCRdb D assignment of TRBD1 cannot be verified. Germline V gene data show CDR1 as LNHNV and CDR2 as YYDKDF (reference sequence). The CDR3 has 17 amino acids. Here the CDR3 reads CATSRVGRGRSNQPQHF.

The CDR3: CASSVVPALGGGYNEQFF. The chain carries TRBV9 and TRBJ2-1; the D gene TCRdb calls, TRBD1, cannot be checked with no DNA. Germline V gene lookup returns CDR1 SGDLS and CDR2 YYNGEE. This CDR3 is 18 amino acids long.

J is TRBJ2-7 and V is TRBV10-3. The CDR3 length is 15 residues. CDR1 ENHRY and CDR2 SYGVKD come from the germline V gene. The CDR3 loop is CAISESSISSYEQYF.

The chain links TRBV7-2 to TRBJ1-1; with no DNA, the TCRdb D assignment of TRBD1 cannot be verified. The CDR3 extends over 14 amino acids. In germline, CDR1 is SGHTA, CDR2 FQGNSA. CDR3 loop: CASSPHRTGSEAFF. Based on the CDR3 plus reference TRBV7-2 and TRBJ1-1, the full variable domain is GAGVSQSPSNKVTEKGKDVELRCDPISGHTALYWYRQSLGQGLEFLIYFQGNSAPDKSGLPSDRFSAERTGGSVSTLTIQRTQQEDSAVYLCASSPHRTGSEAFFGQGTRLTVV.

This chain connects TRBV6-1 to TRBJ1-1; the TCRdb D gene call, TRBD1, has no DNA to confirm it. CDR1 is MNHNS and CDR2 is SASEGT in the germline V gene. CDR3 size: 14 residues. The CDR3 loop is CAIKARAMNTEAFF.

This sequence joins TRBV20-1 and TRBJ2-3; as DNA is missing, the TRBD2 call by TCRdb cannot be tested. Germline values: CDR1 DFQATT, CDR2 SNEGSKA (reference sequence). The length of the CDR3 is 14 residues. CDR3 sequence reads: CSASGRTGTDTQYF.

V and J are TRBV7-7 and TRBJ2-5; TCRdb names TRBD1, which stays unverified in the absence of DNA. In germline, CDR1 is SSHAT, CDR2 FNYEAQ (reference sequence). The CDR3 runs to 14 residues. The CDR3 protein is CASSFTGTQETQYF.

This chain uses TRBV24-1 with TRBJ1-1; there is no DNA to check the TCRdb D call of TRBD1. The CDR3 length is 16 residues. Germline CDR1 reads KGHDR; CDR2 reads SFDVKD. The CDR3 sequence is CATSDSQTGGNTEAFF.

The gene calls are TRBV6-1 and TRBJ2-3; TCRdb returns TRBD1, unconfirmable since there is no DNA. Germline assignment: CDR1 MNHNS and CDR2 SASEGT. This CDR3 region has 14 residues. CDR3: CASSAGQGRLAQYF.

This rearrangement joins TRBV9 to TRBJ2-7; checking the TCRdb D call of TRBD2 is not possible without DNA. CDR3 length equals 14 residues. Looked up from germline, CDR1 is SGDLS and CDR2 is YYNGEE. The CDR3: CASSPGTSGRAPYF.

The rearrangement links TRBV7-9 to TRBJ2-7; the D call of TRBD1 rests on TCRdb alone, since no DNA is present to check it. The CDR3 contains 14 residues. Germline V lookup: CDR1 SEHNR, CDR2 FQNEAQ (reference sequence). This chain's CDR3 is CASSRTGSNYEQYF.

The CDR3 spells CASIKTPGPLYEQYF. This chain links TRBV28 with TRBJ2-7; TCRdb's D gene call, TRBD1, goes unchecked for lack of DNA. The germline gives CDR1 MDHEN, CDR2 SYDVKM. This CDR3 contains 15 residues.

This chain links TRBV28 with TRBJ2-1; the D gene TCRdb calls, TRBD2, cannot be checked with no DNA. The germline gives CDR1 MDHEN, CDR2 SYDVKM. The CDR3 spans 16 residues. CDR3 sequence reads: CASGLPPGLDAGEQFF.

The rearrangement links TRBV4-3 to TRBJ2-4; the TCRdb D gene call, TRBD2, has no DNA to confirm it. Germline V gene sequence: CDR1 LGHNA, CDR2 YSLEER. This CDR3 has 15 amino acids. The CDR3 sequence: CASSQTLDWINIQYF.

The chain uses TRBV20-1 and TRBJ2-5; no DNA is available, so the TRBD2 call from TCRdb remains unchecked. The CDR3 length is 14 residues. Germline V gene lookup returns CDR1 DFQATT and CDR2 SNEGSKA (reference sequence). The CDR3 loop is CSPTSGVSTETQYF.

The chain is built from TRBV27 and TRBJ1-3; the D call of TRBD1 rests on TCRdb alone, since no DNA is present to check it. This CDR3 is built from 14 residues. Germline CDR1 and CDR2: MNHEY and SMNVEV (reference sequence). CDR3 sequence reads: CASSLTGVGNTIYF.

The rearrangement links TRBV7-3 to TRBJ2-1; the D gene TCRdb calls, TRBD2, cannot be checked with no DNA. The CDR3 spans 13 residues. CDR1 is SGHTA and CDR2 is FQGTGA in the germline V gene. Here the CDR3 reads CASSLSVKGEQFF.

The V call is TRBV7-2, the J call TRBJ1-1. This CDR3 contains 15 residues. Per germline, CDR1 SGHTA and CDR2 FQGNSA. The CDR3 reads CASSLVAGVNTEAFF.

The chain has TRBV10-2 and TRBJ1-3. The CDR3 has 12 residues. The germline V gene has CDR1 WSHSY and CDR2 SAAADI. The CDR3 sequence is CASRISGNTIYF.